The 6 T cell receptor beta chains in this list originate from one sample, sequenced in a study of shared clonotypes between healthy human individuals. TCRdb's copy holds only in-frame clones and misses some; the assay was immunoSEQ multiplex PCR. Among fewer than 2.5 million clones, 80% to 95% were seen once, and the ten largest hold approximately 0.36%. Sequencing was carried out using naive CD4+ T cells from PBMCs. Stated subset: CD45RA+ positively selected. These receptors were taken from a man aged 18-30 years in good health. Some clones in this sample may be carry-over from other donors' samples.

To note about this clone: This may be a read error: a much more frequent sequence differs by one nucleotide. At the DNA level, this CDR3 is encoded by other sequences in the same sample as well. The V and J genes are TRBV5-1 and TRBJ2-7; D gene ambiguous. Germline V gene data show CDR1 as SGHRS and CDR2 as YFSETQ. The CDR3 consists of 11 residues. Trimming cost V 2 bases and J 3 bases, with 3 bases left between them. CDR3: CASSFDYEQYF. In DNA, the CDR3 is TGCGCCAGCAGCTTCGACTACGAGCAGTACTTC. Variable domain in full (rest from reference TRBV5-1 and TRBJ2-7): KAGVTQTPRYLIKTRGQQVTLSCSPISGHRSVSWYQQTPGQGLQFLFEYFSETQRNKGNFPGRFSGRQFSNSRSEMNVSTLELGDSALYLCASSFDYEQYFGPGTRLTVT.

The chain employs TRBV27 and TRBJ2-6; TRBD1 might be the D (6 bases). CDR1 MNHEY and CDR2 SMNVEV come from the germline V gene (reference sequence). The germline V and J ends were trimmed by 4 bases and 3 bases, with 10 bases remaining between them. CDR3 length: 15 residues. The CDR3 protein is CASSSPRGGANVLTF. The CDR3 DNA is TGTGCCAGCAGTTCACCCAGGGGTGGGGCCAACGTCCTGACTTTC.

The chain links TRBV6-1 to TRBJ1-4; TRBD1 might be the D (5 bases). CDR1 is MNHNS and CDR2 is SASEGT in the germline V gene. The CDR3 sequence is 15 residues long. V was shortened by 8 bases and J by 5 bases, with 18 bases between the two germline ends. CDR3 in DNA: TGTGCCAGCCGTAACACCGGGACGGGGAATGAAAAACTGTTTTTT. Translated: CASRNTGTGNEKLFF.

A few counts support this clone. V usage is TRBV5-8 and J usage is TRBJ1-2, with D maybe TRBD1 (6 bases). The CDR3 contains 16 residues. CDR1 is SGHTS and CDR2 is YDEGEE in the germline V gene. V was cut by 2 bases and J by 3 bases, with 17 bases left in between. As DNA, the CDR3 is TGTGCCAGCAGCTTACCCGGACAGATCTGGGACTATGGCTACACCTTC. It is translated as CASSLPGQIWDYGYTF.

This clone was recorded once. The chain carries TRBV7-8 and TRBJ1-5; a possible D gene is TRBD1 (6 bases). The germline V and J ends were trimmed by 1 base and 2 bases, with 9 bases remaining between them. This CDR3 comprises 15 residues. CDR1 and CDR2 (germline): SGHVS, FQNEAQ. The CDR3 DNA follows: TGTGCCAGCAGCTTAGTCAACAGGGGCAATCAGCCCCAGCATTTT. This gives the protein CASSLVNRGNQPQHF. Drawing the rest from reference TRBV7-8 and TRBJ1-5, the complete variable domain is GAGVSQSPRYKVAKRGQDVALRCDPISGHVSLFWYQQALGQGPEFLTYFQNEAQLDKSGLPSDRFFAERPEGSVSTLKIQRTQQEDSAVYLCASSLVNRGNQPQHFGDGTRLSIL.

This clone was seen once. This chain connects TRBV7-2 to TRBJ2-7; 8 bases are shared with TRBD2. The V gene end was trimmed by 5 bases and the J gene end by 3 bases; junction bases not matched to a gene: 6. CDR3 length: 14 residues. Germline V gene sequence: CDR1 SGHTA, CDR2 FQGNSA. The CDR3 DNA reads TGTGCCAGCAGCCCTCGACTAGCGTACTACGAGCAGTACTTC. Its translation is CASSPRLAYYEQYF.